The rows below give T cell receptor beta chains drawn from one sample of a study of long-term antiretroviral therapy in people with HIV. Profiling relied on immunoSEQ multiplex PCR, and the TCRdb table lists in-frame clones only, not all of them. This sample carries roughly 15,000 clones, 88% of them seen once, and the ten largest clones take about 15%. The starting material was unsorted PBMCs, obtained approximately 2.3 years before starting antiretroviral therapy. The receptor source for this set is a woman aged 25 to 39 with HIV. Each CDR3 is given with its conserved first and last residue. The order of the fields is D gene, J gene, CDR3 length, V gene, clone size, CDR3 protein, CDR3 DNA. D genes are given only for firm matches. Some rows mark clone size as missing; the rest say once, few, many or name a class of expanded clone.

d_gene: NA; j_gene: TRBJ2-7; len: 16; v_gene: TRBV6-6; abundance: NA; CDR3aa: CASSSQRGTTSYEQYF; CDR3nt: TGTGCCAGCAGTTCGCAGCGCGGGACAACTTCCTACGAGCAGTACTTC
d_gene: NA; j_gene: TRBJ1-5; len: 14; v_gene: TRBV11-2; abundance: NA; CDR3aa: CASSLDLGGQPQHF; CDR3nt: TGTGCCAGCAGCTTAGATCTTGGGGGTCAGCCCCAGCATTTT
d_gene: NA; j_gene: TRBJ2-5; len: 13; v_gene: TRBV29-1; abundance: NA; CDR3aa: CSVSAGDGETQYF; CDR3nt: TGCAGCGTTTCCGCTGGGGACGGAGAGACCCAGTACTTC
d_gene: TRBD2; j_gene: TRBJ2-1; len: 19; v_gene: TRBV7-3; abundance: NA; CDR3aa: CASSLTGGDSSVSYNEQFF; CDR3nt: TGTGCCAGCAGCTTAACGGGGGGGGATTCTAGCGTATCCTACAATGAGCAGTTCTTC
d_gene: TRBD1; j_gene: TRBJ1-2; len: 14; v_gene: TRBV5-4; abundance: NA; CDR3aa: CASSAGTGGYGYTF; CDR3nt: TGTGCCAGCAGCGCCGGGACAGGGGGCTATGGCTACACCTTC
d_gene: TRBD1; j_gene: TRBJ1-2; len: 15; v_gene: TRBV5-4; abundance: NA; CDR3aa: CASSLGGTELGGYTF; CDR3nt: TGTGCCAGCAGCTTGGGGGGGACAGAGCTTGGAGGCTACACCTTC
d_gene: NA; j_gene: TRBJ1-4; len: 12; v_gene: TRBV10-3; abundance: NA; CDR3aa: CAISEPNEKLFF; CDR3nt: TGTGCCATCAGTGAGCCAAATGAAAAACTGTTTTTT
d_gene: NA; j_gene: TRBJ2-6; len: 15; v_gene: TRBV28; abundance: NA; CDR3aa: CASSSTSFGANVLTF; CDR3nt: TGTGCCAGCAGTTCGACTAGTTTTGGGGCCAACGTCCTGACTTTC
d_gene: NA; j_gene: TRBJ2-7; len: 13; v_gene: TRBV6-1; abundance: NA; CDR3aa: CASSENRVREQYF; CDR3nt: TGTGCCAGCAGTGAAAACAGGGTGCGCGAGCAGTACTTC
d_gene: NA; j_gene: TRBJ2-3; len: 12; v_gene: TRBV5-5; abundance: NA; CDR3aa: CASSLDGVAQYF; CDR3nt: TGTGCCAGCAGCTTGGACGGTGTCGCGCAGTATTTT
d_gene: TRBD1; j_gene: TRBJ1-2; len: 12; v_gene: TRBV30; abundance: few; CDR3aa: CAWSPQGYGYTF; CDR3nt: TGTGCCTGGAGTCCACAGGGGTATGGCTACACCTTC
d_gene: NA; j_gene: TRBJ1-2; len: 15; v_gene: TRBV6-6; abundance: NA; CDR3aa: CASSQQMDSLYGYTF; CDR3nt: TGTGCCAGCAGTCAACAGATGGACAGTCTTTATGGCTACACCTTC
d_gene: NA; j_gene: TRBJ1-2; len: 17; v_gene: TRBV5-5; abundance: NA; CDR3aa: CASSFEQPGSKGAGYTF; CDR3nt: TGTGCCAGCAGCTTCGAACAGCCCGGATCAAAGGGCGCTGGCTACACCTTC
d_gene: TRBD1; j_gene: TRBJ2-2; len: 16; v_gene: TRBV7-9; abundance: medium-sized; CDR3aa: CASSQRTGANTGELFF; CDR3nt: TGTGCCAGCAGCCAGCGGACAGGGGCAAACACCGGGGAGCTGTTTTTT
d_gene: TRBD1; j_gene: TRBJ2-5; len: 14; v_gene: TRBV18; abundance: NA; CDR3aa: CASSLRDSGETQYF; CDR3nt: TGTGCCAGCTCCCTCCGGGACAGTGGAGAGACCCAGTACTTC
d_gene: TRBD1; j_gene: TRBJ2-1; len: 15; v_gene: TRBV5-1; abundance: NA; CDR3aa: CASSYSGQYYNEQFF; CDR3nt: TGCGCCAGCAGCTACTCGGGACAGTACTACAATGAGCAGTTCTTC
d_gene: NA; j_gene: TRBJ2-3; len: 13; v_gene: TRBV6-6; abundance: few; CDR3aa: CATAVPQTGTQYF; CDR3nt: TGTGCCACAGCGGTTCCTCAGACAGGAACGCAGTATTTT
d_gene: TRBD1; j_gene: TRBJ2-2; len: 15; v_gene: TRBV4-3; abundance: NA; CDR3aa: CASSPGQVGTGELFF; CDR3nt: TGCGCCAGCAGCCCGGGACAGGTGGGCACCGGGGAGCTGTTTTTT
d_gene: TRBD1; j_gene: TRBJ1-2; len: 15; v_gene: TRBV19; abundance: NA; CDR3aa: CASSQPGQADYGYTF; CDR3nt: TGTGCCAGTAGTCAACCGGGACAGGCTGACTATGGCTACACCTTC
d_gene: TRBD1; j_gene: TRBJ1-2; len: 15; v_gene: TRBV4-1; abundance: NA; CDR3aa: CASSRSTGTDYGYTF; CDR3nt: TGCGCCAGCAGCCGTTCGACCGGGACAGACTATGGCTACACCTTC
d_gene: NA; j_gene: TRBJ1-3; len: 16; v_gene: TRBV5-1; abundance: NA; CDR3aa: CASSLAGGGSGNTIYF; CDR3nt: TGCGCCAGCAGCTTGGCCGGTGGGGGCTCTGGAAACACCATATATTTT
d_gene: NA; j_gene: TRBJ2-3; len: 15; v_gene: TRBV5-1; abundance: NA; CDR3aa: CASSLTGGLTDTQYF; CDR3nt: TGCGCCAGCAGCTTGACGGGGGGCCTCACAGATACGCAGTATTTT
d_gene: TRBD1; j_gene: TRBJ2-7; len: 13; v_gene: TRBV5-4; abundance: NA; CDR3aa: CASRPGGSYEQYF; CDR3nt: TGTGCCAGCAGGCCAGGGGGCTCCTACGAGCAGTACTTC
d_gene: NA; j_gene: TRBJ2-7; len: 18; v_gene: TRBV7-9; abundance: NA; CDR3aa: CASSLTGTNPTSTYEQYF; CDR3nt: TGTGCCAGCAGCTTAACCGGGACAAACCCAACTTCTACCTACGAGCAGTACTTC
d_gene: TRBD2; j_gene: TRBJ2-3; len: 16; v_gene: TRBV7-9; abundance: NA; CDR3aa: CASRSVGGGYDGTQYF; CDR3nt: TGTGCCAGCAGATCGGTCGGCGGGGGGTACGACGGGACGCAGTATTTT
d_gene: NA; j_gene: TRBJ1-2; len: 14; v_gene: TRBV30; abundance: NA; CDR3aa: CAWSVAGAWVGYTF; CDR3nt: TGTGCCTGGAGTGTCGCCGGAGCCTGGGTGGGCTACACCTTC
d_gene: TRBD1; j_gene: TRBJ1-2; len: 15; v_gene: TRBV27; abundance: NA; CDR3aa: CASRGTGSANYGYTF; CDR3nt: TGTGCCAGCAGGGGGACAGGGTCAGCAAACTATGGCTACACCTTC
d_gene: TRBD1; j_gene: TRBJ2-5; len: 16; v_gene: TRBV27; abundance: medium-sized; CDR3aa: CASSWGQGATRETQYF; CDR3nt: TGTGCCAGCAGTTGGGGCCAGGGGGCCACAAGAGAGACCCAGTACTTC
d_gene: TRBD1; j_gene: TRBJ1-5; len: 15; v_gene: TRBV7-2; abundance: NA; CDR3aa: CASSSQGQGTQPQHF; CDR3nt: TGTGCCAGCAGCTCCCAAGGACAGGGGACTCAGCCCCAGCATTTT